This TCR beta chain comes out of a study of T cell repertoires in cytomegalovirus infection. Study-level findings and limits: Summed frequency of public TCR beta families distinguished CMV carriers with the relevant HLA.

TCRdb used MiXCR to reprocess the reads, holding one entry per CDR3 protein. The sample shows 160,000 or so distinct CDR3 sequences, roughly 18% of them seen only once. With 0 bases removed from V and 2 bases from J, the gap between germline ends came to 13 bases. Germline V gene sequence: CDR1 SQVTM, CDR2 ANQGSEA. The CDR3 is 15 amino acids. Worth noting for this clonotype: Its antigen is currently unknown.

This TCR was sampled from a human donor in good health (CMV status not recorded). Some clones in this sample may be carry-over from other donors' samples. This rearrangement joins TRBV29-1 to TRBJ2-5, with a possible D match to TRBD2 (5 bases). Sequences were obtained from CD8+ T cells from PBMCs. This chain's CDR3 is CSVEERRSVQETQYF. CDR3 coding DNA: TGCAGCGTTGAAGAGCGGAGGTCGGTACAAGAGACCCAGTACTTC.